The 30 T cell receptor beta chains listed next were all sequenced from one sample in a study of cytomegalovirus exposure and HLA in healthy donors. A multiplex PCR was run with 60 Vbeta primers and 13 Jbeta primers. Sequenced by immunoSEQ multiplex PCR; TCRdb stores in-frame clones only, minus some. The profile shows about 130,000 clones, approximately 80% of them singletons. The sample was PBMCs. These receptors were taken from a woman aged 40-49 years in good health and CMV-seropositive.

The chain has TRBV6-1 and TRBJ1-2; D possibly corresponds to TRBD1 (5 bases). The germline gives CDR1 MNHNS, CDR2 SASEGT. The V end lost 7 bases, the J end lost 7 bases, and 19 bases lay between the germline ends. The CDR3 consists of 14 residues. The CDR3 loop reads CASTKDGGIGGYTF. CDR3 sequence (DNA): TGTGCCAGCACCAAGGATGGGGGGATAGGTGGCTACACCTTC.

In its sample, this clone was seen a few times. The J gene is TRBJ2-5, the V gene TRBV6-5; a possible D gene is TRBD2 (6 bases). Germline V gene lookup returns CDR1 MNHEY and CDR2 SVGAGI. The V end was cut by 5 bases, the J end by 2 bases, with 12 bases between. The CDR3 spans 14 residues. CDR3 nucleotide sequence: TGTGCCAGCAGTCTGACTAGGACGCAAGAGACCCAGTACTTC. Protein product: CASSLTRTQETQYF.

The table lists this clone with a few counts. The chain links TRBV7-9 to TRBJ1-2, with 10 nucleotides matching TRBD1. In germline, CDR1 is SEHNR, CDR2 FQNEAQ (reference sequence). The CDR3 is 14 amino acids. V trimming: 5 bases; J trimming: 6 bases; junction bases outside the gene matches: 6. The CDR3, as DNA: TGTGCCAGCAGCCAACTGGACAGGGGGGATGGCTACACCTTC. Its protein is CASSQLDRGDGYTF. Looking up the rest from reference TRBV7-9 and TRBJ1-2 gives the full variable domain: DTGVSQNPRHKITKRGQNVTFRCDPISEHNRLYWYRQTLGQGPEFLTYFQNEAQLEKSRLLSDRFSAERPKGSFSTLEIQRTEQGDSAMYLCASSQLDRGDGYTFGSGTRLTVV.

The chain uses TRBV19 and TRBJ1-5, with 7 nucleotides matching TRBD1. The CDR3 extends over 14 amino acids. Unmatched junction bases numbered 3, after V lost 4 bases and J lost 3 bases. Germline V gives CDR1 LNHDA, CDR2 SQIVND (reference sequence). The CDR3 coding sequence is TGTGCCAGTAGTACCACAGGGGTCAATCAGCCCCAGCATTTT. Its protein is CASSTTGVNQPQHF. The full variable domain, with the rest looked up from reference TRBV19 and TRBJ1-5, is DGGITQSPKYLFRKEGQNVTLSCEQNLNHDAMYWYRQDPGQGLRLIYYSQIVNDFQKGDIAEGYSVSREKKESFPLTVTSAQKNPTAFYLCASSTTGVNQPQHFGDGTRLSIL.

This clone was detected a few times. The CDR3 region is CASSERLAGADTQYF. CDR3 nucleotides: TGTGCCAGCAGTGAGAGACTAGCGGGTGCAGATACGCAGTATTTT. The V call is TRBV6-1, the J call TRBJ2-3; 10 nucleotides match TRBD2. The trim removed 3 bases at V and 4 bases at J, leaving 4 bases unmatched. Germline-derived CDR1 and CDR2 are MNHNS and SASEGT. This CDR3 has 15 amino acids.

The J gene is TRBJ2-1, the V gene TRBV28; TRBD2 agrees at 12 bases. After removal of 5 bases from V and 8 bases from J, the junction contained 10 bases not matched to a gene. CDR1 is MDHEN and CDR2 is SYDVKM in the germline V gene. The CDR3 has 16 residues. The CDR3 nucleotides are TGTGCCAGCAGTGGGCTAACTAGCGGGAGGTCCTATGAGCAGTTCTTC. It encodes CASSGLTSGRSYEQFF.

The chain has TRBV30 and TRBJ2-5, with D uncertain. CDR1 GTSNPN and CDR2 SVGIG come from the germline V gene (reference sequence). The CDR3 has 11 amino acids. Trimming removed 2 bases from V and 5 bases from J, with 6 bases in between. Here the CDR3 reads CAWSRVETQYF. CDR3 in DNA: TGTGCCTGGAGTCGGGTGGAGACCCAGTACTTC.

The gene calls are TRBV9 and TRBJ2-3, with a weak D call TRBD2 (5 bases). Trimming took off 0 bases at V and 2 bases at J, with 7 bases between the two ends. Germline CDR1 SGDLS, CDR2 YYNGEE. The CDR3 is 14 residues long. The CDR3 DNA is TGTGCCAGCAGCGTAGCCGGGAACACAGATACGCAGTATTTT. Translating it yields CASSVAGNTDTQYF.

This clone turned up a few times. The genes are TRBV2 and TRBJ2-1, with 9 bases fitting TRBD1. V was clipped by 7 bases and J by 7 bases; unmatched bases: 20. Germline V gene sequence: CDR1 SNHLY, CDR2 FYNNEI. The CDR3 is 18 residues long. In DNA form, the CDR3 reads TGTGCCAGCAACGCGGGACAGGGATCTGGCGGGAGAAAGAATGAGCAGTTCTTC. It is translated as CASNAGQGSGGRKNEQFF.

The chain carries TRBV30 and TRBJ2-1, with 11 bases lining up with TRBD2. CDR1 and CDR2 from the germline V gene are GTSNPN and SVGIG (reference sequence). The CDR3 has 15 amino acids. The junction had 8 bases not matched to a gene; V was cut back by 3 bases and J by 7 bases. The CDR3 here is CAWRLAGGPGNEQFF. The CDR3 bases are TGTGCCTGGAGATTAGCGGGAGGGCCGGGGAATGAGCAGTTCTTC.

The chain joins TRBV4-2 to TRBJ1-5, with D possibly matching TRBD1 (6 bases). Trimming pared 4 bases from V and 1 base from J, leaving 11 bases between. Germline V gene lookup returns CDR1 LGHNA and CDR2 YNFKEQ. This CDR3 contains 15 residues. This chain's CDR3 is CASSLKQGSNQPQHF. The CDR3 region has the DNA TGTGCCAGCAGCCTAAAACAGGGAAGCAATCAGCCCCAGCATTTT.

This clone was counted ten times or more. The chain is built from TRBV2 and TRBJ1-2, with 7 bases that match TRBD1. The V gene end was trimmed by 3 bases and the J gene end by 1 base; junction bases not matched to a gene: 5. The CDR3 loop spans 15 amino acids. Germline V gene sequence: CDR1 SNHLY, CDR2 FYNNEI. CDR3 in amino acids: CASSETGWGNYGYTF. CDR3 nucleotide sequence: TGTGCCAGCAGTGAGACAGGGTGGGGTAACTATGGCTACACCTTC.

The V gene is TRBV7-8, the J gene TRBJ1-2; D uncertain. The ends were cut back, 0 bases at V and 4 bases at J, with 6 bases in the middle. CDR3 length equals 13 residues. Germline values: CDR1 SGHVS, CDR2 FQNEAQ. The DNA for the CDR3 is TGTGCCAGCAGCTTAGCGGAGACCTATGGCTACACCTTC. Its translation: CASSLAETYGYTF. The full variable domain, its missing parts supplied by reference TRBV7-8 and TRBJ1-2, is GAGVSQSPRYKVAKRGQDVALRCDPISGHVSLFWYQQALGQGPEFLTYFQNEAQLDKSGLPSDRFFAERPEGSVSTLKIQRTQQEDSAVYLCASSLAETYGYTFGSGTRLTVV.

The chain recombines TRBV18 with TRBJ2-7, with TRBD1 identical over 9 bases. After removal of 4 bases from V and 6 bases from J, the junction contained 4 bases not matched to a gene. This CDR3 has 13 residues. Germline CDR1 KGHSH, CDR2 LQKENI. The CDR3 DNA is TGTGCCAGCTCACAGGGGACAGGGCGCGAGCAGTACTTC. Translated: CASSQGTGREQYF.

This clone came up many times. The V call is TRBV6-4, the J call TRBJ2-3; 11 nucleotides align to TRBD1. The CDR3 spans 16 residues. Germline V gives CDR1 MRHNA, CDR2 SNTAGT. J lost 4 bases, V lost 4 bases, and 7 bases had no gene match. CDR3 nucleotide sequence: TGTGCCAGCAGTGTAGTCCCGGGACAGGGGGCAGATACGCAGTATTTT. This encodes CASSVVPGQGADTQYF.

This clone was recorded only once. The rearrangement joins TRBV23-1 to TRBJ2-2, with 8 nucleotides matching TRBD2. TRBV23-1 is an ORF; its function is uncertain. The CDR3 contains 16 residues. J lost 3 bases, V lost 1 base, and 4 bases had no gene match. This CDR3 is CASSQLSSGHTGELFF. The CDR3, as DNA: TGCGCCAGCAGTCAATTGTCTAGCGGGCACACCGGGGAGCTGTTTTTT.

The genes are TRBV19 and TRBJ1-1, with D tentatively TRBD1 (6 bases). CDR1 and CDR2 from the germline V gene are LNHDA and SQIVND (reference sequence). V lost 3 bases, J lost 1 base, and 6 bases lay in between. The CDR3 consists of 13 residues. This chain's CDR3 is CASSMGANTEAFF. In DNA, the CDR3 is TGTGCCAGTAGTATGGGGGCGAACACTGAAGCTTTCTTT.

V is TRBV4-1 and J is TRBJ2-6, with D tentatively TRBD1 (7 bases). Germline CDR1 MGHRA, CDR2 YSYEKL. V was trimmed by 0 bases and J by 4 bases, leaving 16 bases between them. This CDR3 is built from 18 residues. This chain's CDR3 is CASSQDLGRGAGANVLTF. The CDR3 DNA reads TGCGCCAGCAGCCAAGATCTGGGCAGGGGGGCCGGGGCCAACGTCCTGACTTTC.

The chain couples TRBV5-1 to TRBJ1-3; no clear D. The germline V and J ends were trimmed by 4 bases and 2 bases, with 16 bases remaining between them. This CDR3 region has 16 residues. CDR1 and CDR2 from the germline V gene are SGHRS and YFSETQ. CDR3 protein: CASSPGGLEAGNTIYF. CDR3 DNA sequence: TGCGCCAGCAGCCCGGGAGGGTTGGAGGCTGGAAACACCATATATTTT.

V gene TRBV19 combines with J gene TRBJ1-3; 8 positions agree with TRBD1. This CDR3 contains 15 residues. Germline assignment: CDR1 LNHDA and CDR2 SQIVND (reference sequence). The ends lost 4 bases at V and 4 bases at J; junction bases unmatched: 6. The CDR3 nucleotides read TGTGCCAGTAGTACCCGGACAGGGAAGGGAAACACCATATATTTT. Its translation is CASSTRTGKGNTIYF.

The chain recombines TRBV5-1 with TRBJ2-3; the match to TRBD2 covers 8 bases. The V and J ends lost 2 bases and 2 bases, in that order; junction bases with no gene match: 4. CDR3 length: 15 residues. CDR1 is SGHRS and CDR2 is YFSETQ in the germline V gene. This CDR3 reads CASSLSGSFTDTQYF. DNA for the CDR3: TGCGCCAGCAGCTTAAGCGGGAGTTTCACAGATACGCAGTATTTT.

With respect to this clone: Within the sample, other DNA sequences also encode this same CDR3. This sequence joins TRBV5-1 and TRBJ1-1; tentatively, D is TRBD1 (5 bases). V lost 4 bases to trimming and J lost 1 base, with 14 bases between them. This CDR3 is 15 amino acids long. Germline CDR1 reads SGHRS; CDR2 reads YFSETQ. The CDR3 DNA is TGCGCCAGCAGCCCCGGGGGGGTGGGGAACACTGAAGCTTTCTTT. Protein: CASSPGGVGNTEAFF.

The J gene is TRBJ2-3, the V gene TRBV2, with TRBD1 identical over 8 bases. Per germline, CDR1 SNHLY and CDR2 FYNNEI. The CDR3 covers 14 residues. The J segment lost 2 bases and the V segment lost 6 bases, leaving 4 bases of the junction unmatched. Written as DNA, the CDR3 is TGTGCCAGCAGGTTGGGACAGGACACAGATACGCAGTATTTT. Amino acid sequence: CASRLGQDTDTQYF.

The gene calls are TRBV19 and TRBJ1-1, with 7 bases fitting TRBD1. The V segment lost 6 bases and the J segment 1 base; nucleotides outside the gene matches: 2. This CDR3 comprises 13 residues. Germline CDR1 reads LNHDA; CDR2 reads SQIVND (reference sequence). DNA of the CDR3: TGTGCCAGTAGACGGACAGGGAACACTGAAGCTTTCTTT. Translated: CASRRTGNTEAFF.

The V gene is TRBV6-5, the J gene TRBJ2-7; tentatively, D is TRBD2 (6 bases). Germline CDR1 MNHEY, CDR2 SVGAGI. The CDR3 sequence is 13 residues long. V lost 8 bases to trimming and J lost 6 bases, with 17 bases between them. The CDR3 protein is CASGGLPGAEQYF. Written as DNA, the CDR3 is TGTGCCAGCGGGGGACTCCCTGGCGCCGAGCAGTACTTC.

The gene calls are TRBV5-4 and TRBJ1-4, with TRBD1 matching over 9 bases. This CDR3 has 15 residues. V lost 6 bases and J lost 2; bases outside the gene matches: 5. CDR1 is SGHNT, CDR2 YYREEE, per germline (reference sequence). CDR3 protein: CASTSGQGTNEKLFF. CDR3 in DNA: TGTGCCAGCACCTCAGGACAGGGGACTAATGAAAAACTGTTTTTT.

This sequence joins TRBV10-3 and TRBJ2-1, with D perhaps TRBD1 (6 bases). V lost 5 bases and J lost 4, with 12 bases in between. The germline CDR1 and CDR2 sequences are ENHRY and SYGVKD. The CDR3 is made up of 14 amino acids. The CDR3 DNA reads as TGTGCCATCAGTCCTCGGACAGATTACAATGAGCAGTTCTTC. Its translation: CAISPRTDYNEQFF.

The gene calls are TRBV11-2 and TRBJ2-7; 8 bases align to TRBD2. The closer fit of TRBJ2-5 to the DNA end suggests the J call may be wrong. The CDR3 contains 15 residues. Per the germline V gene, CDR1 is SGHAT and CDR2 is FQNNGV. The CDR3 nucleotides are TGTGCCAGCAGCTTATCCGGCGGGAGGAAGGAGACCCAGTACTTC. Translated, it gives CASSLSGGRKETQYF.

The chain is built from TRBV7-3 and TRBJ2-1; TRBD2 aligns across 9 bases. Germline V gives CDR1 SGHTA, CDR2 FQGTGA. The CDR3 sequence is 15 residues long. The J segment lost 7 bases and the V segment lost 3 bases, leaving 7 bases of the junction unmatched. The CDR3 bases are TGTGCCAGCAGCTTGGGTAGCGGGAGAAGAAATGAGCAGTTCTTC. This translates into CASSLGSGRRNEQFF.

The rearrangement uses TRBV6-6 and TRBJ2-1; 12 bases agree with TRBD2. V lost 8 bases, J lost 5 bases, and 7 bases stayed unmatched. Germline-derived CDR1 and CDR2 are MNHNY and SVGAGI (reference sequence). The CDR3 consists of 15 residues. CDR3 nucleotide sequence: TGTGCCAGCGGATCCCTAGCGGGAGGGAACAATGAGCAGTTCTTC. Translated: CASGSLAGGNNEQFF.